The clone carrying this TCR beta chain was counted many times. The antigen is undetermined. This specimen belongs to a study of T cells in Graves' hyperthyroidism and ophthalmopathy. Hyperthyroidism patients were newly diagnosed, had disease duration under 2 months, and were aged 18 to 65 years. Each diagnosis drew on symptoms, thyroxine, TRAb, thyroid ultrasound and orbital computed tomography findings. Study-wide results and limits: The majority of expanded thyroid clonotypes above 0.001 also appeared in blood.

Amplified TCR beta CDR3 regions derived from RNA transcripts. TCR CDR3 underwent first-round RT-PCR with the HTBI primer set. TCRdb re-called the multiplex PCR reads with MiXCR, one entry per CDR3 protein. The sample yields approximately 400,000 distinct CDR3 sequences, roughly 13% seen once. This CDR3 region has 13 residues. Trimming took off 4 bases at V and 5 bases at J, with 9 bases between the two ends. What was sequenced was blood. V and J are TRBV12-3 or TRBV12-4 and TRBJ1-5, with a possible D match to TRBD1 (6 bases). The sequence was obtained from a young man with Graves' hyperthyroidism that later progressed to Graves' ophthalmopathy. As DNA, the CDR3 is TGTGCCAGCAGTTCCGGGACATATCAGCCCCAGCATTTT. It is translated as CASSSGTYQPQHF.